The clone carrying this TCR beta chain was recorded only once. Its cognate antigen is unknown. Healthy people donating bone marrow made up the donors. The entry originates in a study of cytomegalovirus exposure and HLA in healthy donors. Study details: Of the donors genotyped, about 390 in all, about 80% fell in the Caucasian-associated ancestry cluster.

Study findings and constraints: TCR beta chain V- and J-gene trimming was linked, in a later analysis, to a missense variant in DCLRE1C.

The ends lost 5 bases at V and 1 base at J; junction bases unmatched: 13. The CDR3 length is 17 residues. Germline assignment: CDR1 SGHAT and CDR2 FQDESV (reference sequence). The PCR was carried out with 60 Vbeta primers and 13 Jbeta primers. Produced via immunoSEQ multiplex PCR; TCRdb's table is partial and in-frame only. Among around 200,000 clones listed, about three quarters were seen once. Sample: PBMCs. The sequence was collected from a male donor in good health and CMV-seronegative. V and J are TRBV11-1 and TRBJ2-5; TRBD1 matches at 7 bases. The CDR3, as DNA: TGTGCCAGCAGCCTCGGCTACAGGGGACCCCGCCAAGAGACCCAGTACTTC. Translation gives CASSLGYRGPRQETQYF.